The next 8 T cell receptor beta chains were all read from a single sample in a study of blood T cells in healthy people across ages. A J-beta primer mix and a sample-barcoded 5' primer were used in a second PCR of roughly 7 to 12 cycles. TCRdb reprocessed the 5' RACE reads via MiXCR and lists one record per CDR3 protein. In the table there are over 1,500,000 distinct CDR3 sequences, more than 35% of which are singletons. Material: blood. The receptors derive from a human donor in good health.

The V gene is TRBV11-2, the J gene TRBJ1-6; the D gene is possibly TRBD1 (6 bases). Trimming took off 6 bases at V and 4 bases at J, with 16 bases between the two ends. This CDR3 has 16 residues. In germline, CDR1 is SGHAT, CDR2 FQNNGV. CDR3 sequence reads: CASSSYRGAYNSPLHF. The CDR3, as DNA: TGTGCCAGCAGTTCTTACCGGGGGGCTTATAATTCACCCCTCCACTTT.

Many counts were recorded for this clonotype. This chain connects TRBV12-3 or TRBV12-4 to TRBJ2-3, with D unresolved. The CDR3 covers 11 residues. Trimming took off 6 bases at V and 3 bases at J, with 4 bases between the two ends. The CDR3 DNA reads as TGTGCCAGCAGCCTTACAGATACGCAGTATTTT. Protein: CASSLTDTQYF.

The chain carries TRBV7-2 and TRBJ1-3, with D perhaps matching TRBD1 (5 bases). This CDR3 region has 17 residues. V was clipped by 5 bases and J by 2 bases, with 19 bases between them. In germline, CDR1 is SGHTA, CDR2 FQGNSA. The CDR3 DNA is TGTGCCAGCAGCAGATTTATCGACAGCACGGCTGGAAACACCATATATTTT. It yields the protein CASSRFIDSTAGNTIYF.

This chain joins TRBV4-2 and TRBJ2-7; 9 nucleotides agree with TRBD2. With V trimmed by 4 bases and J by 0 bases, 13 bases remained unmatched. This CDR3 contains 18 residues. Per the germline V gene, CDR1 is LGHNA and CDR2 is YNFKEQ. CDR3 in amino acids: CASSPDRVAGATSYEQYF. The CDR3 DNA is TGTGCCAGCAGCCCCGATCGCGTAGCGGGGGCCACCTCCTACGAGCAGTACTTC.

The rearrangement links TRBV29-1 to TRBJ1-2; D perhaps matches TRBD1 (5 bases). V was cut by 6 bases and J by 6 bases, with 17 bases left in between. CDR1 and CDR2 from the germline V gene are SQVTM and ANQGSEA. The CDR3 has 13 amino acids. CDR3 coding DNA: TGCAGCGTAGGACATAGCCCGGCGGATGGCTACACCTTC. Amino acids: CSVGHSPADGYTF.

This clonotype appeared a few times. This chain links TRBV28 with TRBJ2-3; the D is unclear. Germline values: CDR1 MDHEN, CDR2 SYDVKM. CDR3 length: 15 amino acids. V was clipped by 5 bases and J by 2 bases, with 14 bases between them. As DNA, the CDR3 is TGTGCCAGCAGTACCGTATCGACCTACACAGATACGCAGTATTTT. It encodes CASSTVSTYTDTQYF. The full variable domain, completed using reference TRBV28 and TRBJ2-3, is DVKVTQSSRYLVKRTGEKVFLECVQDMDHENMFWYRQDPGLGLRLIYFSYDVKMKEKGDIPEGYSVSREKKERFSLILESASTNQTSMYLCASSTVSTYTDTQYFGPGTRLTVL.

V usage is TRBV20-1 and J usage is TRBJ1-5; D is uncertain. Looked up from germline, CDR1 is DFQATT and CDR2 is SNEGSKA (reference sequence). V lost 6 bases, J lost 8 bases, and 17 bases lay in between. This CDR3 has 13 residues. Here the CDR3 reads CSAHRRPKEPQHF. DNA for the CDR3: TGCAGTGCACACCGACGGCCTAAGGAGCCCCAGCATTTT.

CDR3: CARRTVAGNTIYF. The CDR3 DNA is TGTGCCAGGAGGACGGTTGCTGGAAACACCATATATTTT. V and J are TRBV2 and TRBJ1-3; no definite D call. V shed 9 bases and J shed 2 bases, with 11 bases lying between them. The CDR3 has 13 amino acids. Per germline, CDR1 SNHLY and CDR2 FYNNEI.